This is a list of T cell receptor beta chains from one sample in a study of OX40 agonist ivuxolimab in advanced cancers. The table came from immunoSEQ multiplex PCR; TCRdb's copy has only in-frame clones and leaves some out. In the table there are 70,000 to 85,000 clones, 75% to 95% of which are singletons. The source material was CD4+ or CD8+ T cells sorted from blood, sampled in a trial of the OX40 agonist ivuxolimab. These receptors originate from an adult with an advanced solid tumor such as melanoma, head and neck, liver or kidney cancer. The conserved cysteine and the conserved F or W are not part of the CDR3 here. The D gene is left open where the match is weak.

cdr3_length,j_call,d_call,v_call,cdr3_aa
13,TRBJ1-5,-,TRBV19,ASTLGGGSNQPQH
13,TRBJ1-6,-,TRBV19,ASSIVGFVNSPLH
11,TRBJ1-1,-,TRBV19,ASSPTEITEAF
11,TRBJ1-5,-,TRBV7-9,ASSLKGGQPQH
12,TRBJ2-3,-,TRBV4-3,ASSQDPADDTQY
13,TRBJ2-7,-,TRBV5-8,ASSFLETAKRAQY
10,TRBJ1-3,-,TRBV28,ASRHSGNTIY
14,TRBJ2-1,TRBD2,TRBV9,ASSQSGTSAYNEQF
12,TRBJ1-1,-,TRBV27,ASSPDPRATEAF
9,TRBJ2-1,-,TRBV18,ASSRSNEQF
15,TRBJ2-2,-,TRBV28,ASSLSQGRLITGELF
13,TRBJ2-7,TRBD2,TRBV6-6,ASRPLSGRGYEQY
12,TRBJ1-1,-,TRBV9,ASSPEGGWNEAF
11,TRBJ2-7,-,TRBV6-5,ASSLGRSYEQY
13,TRBJ1-3,TRBD1,TRBV7-2,ASSLGQASGNTIY
13,TRBJ2-1,TRBD2,TRBV7-9,ASSPRGVSHNEQF
11,TRBJ1-2,-,TRBV5-6,ASSLLDPYRYT
11,TRBJ2-7,-,TRBV19,ASSVGGSYEQY
15,TRBJ2-1,-,TRBV4-1,ASSQVEGIKVDNEQF
14,TRBJ2-7,TRBD1,TRBV28,ASKTGGAPSSYEQY
13,TRBJ1-6,-,TRBV6-1,ASSEDSSYNSPLH
12,TRBJ1-6,-,TRBV10-3,AISEELGNLALH
9,TRBJ1-4,-,TRBV30,AWQTREKLF
12,TRBJ2-5,-,TRBV6-5,ASSYVRGQETQY
9,TRBJ2-2,-,TRBV20-1,SARERDEVF
12,-,-,TRBV11-2,ASSPPTGTYEQY
15,TRBJ2-3,TRBD2,TRBV10-3,AISESIPGGPVDTQY
15,TRBJ1-4,TRBD1,TRBV5-5,ASSLLGQGATNEKLF
13,TRBJ1-1,TRBD1,TRBV7-9,ASSSIDRGGTEAF
16,TRBJ2-7,-,TRBV27,ASSLFFGVGGSHYEQY
14,TRBJ2-7,-,TRBV25-1,ASSAQQDSGKNEQY
12,TRBJ2-5,-,TRBV4-1,ASSQDFDGWNQY
13,TRBJ2-2,-,TRBV25-1,ASSEYILAGGELF
12,TRBJ1-1,TRBD1,TRBV5-6,ASSLGQGATEAF
12,TRBJ1-6,-,TRBV4-3,ASSQEGVASPLH
11,TRBJ1-6,TRBD1,TRBV27,ASSLVQGGPLH
13,TRBJ1-1,-,TRBV27,ASSPLPPGATEAF
15,TRBJ1-3,-,TRBV4-3,ASSQDSSGYSGDTIY
13,TRBJ2-1,TRBD2,TRBV6-5,ASSPTSGRAREQF
9,TRBJ1-1,-,TRBV7-9,ASSLTTEAF
13,TRBJ1-4,TRBD1,TRBV11-1,ASSVGTGSDEKLF